This T cell receptor beta chain is from a study of T cell responses to AZD1222 COVID-19 vaccine. Overall study findings and caveats: Clonal diversity was possibly underestimated; the donors were predominantly white British and more often female. Researchers took repertoire samples only after the peak T cell response had come.

Libraries were prepared by immunoSEQ multiplex PCR; TCRdb keeps only in-frame clonotypes and omits some of them. This sample has about 190,000 clones, with roughly 93% found just once. Comments on this clone: The antigen is unknown.

Germline lookup yields CDR1 SGHTA and CDR2 FQGNSA. The CDR3 runs 12 residues. Trimming removed 4 bases at V and 6 bases at J, with 10 bases between. The material sequenced was peripheral blood, taken on day 0 of AZD1222 vaccination. The sequence derives from an adult in good health. The chain recombines TRBV7-2 with TRBJ2-7, with a tentative D call TRBD1 (6 bases). CDR3 DNA: TGTGCCAGCAGCTCCCCAGGGGCCGAGCAGTACTTC. It encodes CASSSPGAEQYF.